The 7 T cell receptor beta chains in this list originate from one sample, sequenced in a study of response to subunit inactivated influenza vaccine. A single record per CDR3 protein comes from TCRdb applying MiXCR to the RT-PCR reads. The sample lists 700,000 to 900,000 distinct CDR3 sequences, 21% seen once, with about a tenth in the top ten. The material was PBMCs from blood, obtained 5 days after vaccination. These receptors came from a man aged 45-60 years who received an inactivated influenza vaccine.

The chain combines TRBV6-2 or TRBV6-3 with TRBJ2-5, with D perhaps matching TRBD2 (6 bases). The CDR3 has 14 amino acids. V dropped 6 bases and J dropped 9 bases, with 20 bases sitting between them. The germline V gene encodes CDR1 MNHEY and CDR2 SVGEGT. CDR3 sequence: CASSSTGPTGAQYF. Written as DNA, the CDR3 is TGTGCCAGCAGCAGTACTGGCCCCACGGGGGCCCAGTACTTC.

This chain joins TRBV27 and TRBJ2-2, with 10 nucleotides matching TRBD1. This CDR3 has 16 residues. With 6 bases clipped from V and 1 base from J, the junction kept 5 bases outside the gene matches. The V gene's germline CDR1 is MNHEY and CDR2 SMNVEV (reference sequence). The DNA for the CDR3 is TGTGCCAGCAGAGCGACAGGGGGCCAGAACACCGGGGAGCTGTTTTTT. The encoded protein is CASRATGGQNTGELFF.

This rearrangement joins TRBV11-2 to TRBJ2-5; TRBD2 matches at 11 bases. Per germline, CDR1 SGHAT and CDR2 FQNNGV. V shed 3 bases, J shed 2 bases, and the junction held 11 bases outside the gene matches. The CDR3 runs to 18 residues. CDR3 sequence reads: CASSFSQLAGGPQETQYF. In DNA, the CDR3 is TGTGCCAGCAGCTTCTCCCAGCTAGCGGGGGGTCCACAAGAGACCCAGTACTTC. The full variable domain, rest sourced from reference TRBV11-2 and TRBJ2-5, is EAGVAQSPRYKIIEKRQSVAFWCNPISGHATLYWYQQILGQGPKLLIQFQNNGVVDDSQLPKDRFSAERLKGVDSTLKIQPAKLEDSAVYLCASSFSQLAGGPQETQYFGPGTRLLVL.

Written as DNA, the CDR3 is TGCAGTGCTAGCGGACCCAGTGAAAAACTGTTTTTT. It is translated as CSASGPSEKLFF. The V and J genes are TRBV20-1 and TRBJ1-4; unclear D gene. The CDR3 totals 12 residues. Germline CDR1 reads DFQATT; CDR2 reads SNEGSKA (reference sequence). V lost 3 bases and J lost 7, with 9 bases in between.

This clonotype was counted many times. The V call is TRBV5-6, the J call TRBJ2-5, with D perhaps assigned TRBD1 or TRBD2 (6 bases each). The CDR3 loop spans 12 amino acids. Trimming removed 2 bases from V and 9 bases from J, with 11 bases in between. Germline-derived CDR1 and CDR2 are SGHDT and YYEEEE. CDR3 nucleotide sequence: TGTGCCAGCAGCTTATCAGGGGAGGCCCAGTACTTC. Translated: CASSLSGEAQYF.

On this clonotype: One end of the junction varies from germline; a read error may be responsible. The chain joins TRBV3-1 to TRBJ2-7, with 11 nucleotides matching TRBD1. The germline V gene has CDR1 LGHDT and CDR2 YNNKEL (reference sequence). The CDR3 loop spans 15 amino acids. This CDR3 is CASSPRDRGSSEQYF. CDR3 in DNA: TGTGCCAGCAGCCCCCGGGACAGGGGGTCCTCCGAGCAGTACTTC.

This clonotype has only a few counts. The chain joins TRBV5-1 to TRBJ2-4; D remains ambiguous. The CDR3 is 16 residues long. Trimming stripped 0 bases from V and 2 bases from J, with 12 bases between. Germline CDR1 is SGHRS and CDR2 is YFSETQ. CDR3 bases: TGCGCCAGCAGCTTGGGAGCGTGGCCCACCAAAAACATTCAGTACTTC. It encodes CASSLGAWPTKNIQYF.